This T cell receptor beta chain was profiled in a study of radiotherapy plus CTLA-4 blockade in lung cancer. In the study overall: Patients showed objective responses in 18% of cases, and disease control was achieved by roughly 30%.

Trimming cost V 8 bases and J 1 base, with 12 bases left between them. Germline V gene sequence: CDR1 PRHDT, CDR2 FYEKMQ (reference sequence). The CDR3 consists of 15 residues. Study-level results: Tumor-derived TCR clones expanded in blood after radiotherapy plus ipilimumab. According to reports, early shifts in blood T cell clones, alongside interferon-beta, forecast response most accurately.

Generated by immunoSEQ multiplex PCR, the TCRdb table keeps only in-frame clones and is missing some. Of tens of thousands of clones in the sample, approximately 82% are singletons; the top ten hold 7.5%. A word on this clone: What it binds is unknown.

Patients in the study, people with chemo-refractory metastatic non-small-cell lung cancer, received focal radiation plus ipilimumab CTLA-4 blockade. This receptor was obtained from a human donor with non-small cell lung cancer who had stable disease on radiotherapy plus ipilimumab. V and J are TRBV13 and TRBJ1-6, with D unresolved. Material: peripheral blood, obtained from a patient treated with radiotherapy plus ipilimumab. The CDR3 here is CASGRDPSYNSPLHF. CDR3 nucleotides: TGTGCCAGCGGAAGAGACCCTTCCTATAATTCACCCCTCCACTTT.